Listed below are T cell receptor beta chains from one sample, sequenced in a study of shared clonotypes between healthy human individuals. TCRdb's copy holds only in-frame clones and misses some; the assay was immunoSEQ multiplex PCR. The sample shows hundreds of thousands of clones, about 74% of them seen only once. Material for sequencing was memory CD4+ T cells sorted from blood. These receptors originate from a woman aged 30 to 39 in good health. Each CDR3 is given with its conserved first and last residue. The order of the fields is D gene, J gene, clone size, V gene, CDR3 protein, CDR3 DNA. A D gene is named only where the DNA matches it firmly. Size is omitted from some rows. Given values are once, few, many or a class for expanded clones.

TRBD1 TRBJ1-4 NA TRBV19 CASRTGTGAEKLFF TGTGCCAGTAGAACCGGGACAGGGGCGGAAAAACTGTTTTTT
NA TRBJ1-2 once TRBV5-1 CASRETLNYGYTF TGCGCCAGCAGAGAGACATTGAACTATGGCTACACCTTC
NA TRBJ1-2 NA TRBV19 CASSIVRGRREGYTF TGTGCCAGTAGTATAGTGCGGGGAAGACGGGAAGGCTACACCTTC
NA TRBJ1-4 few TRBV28 CASSLTGTSGKLFF TGTGCCAGCAGTCTAACAGGAACAAGTGGAAAACTGTTTTTT
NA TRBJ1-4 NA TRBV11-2 CASSLDRSRPEKLFF TGTGCCAGCAGCTTAGATCGAAGTCGCCCAGAAAAACTGTTTTTT
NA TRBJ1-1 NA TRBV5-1 CASRHRQENEAFF TGCGCCAGCAGACATAGACAGGAGAATGAAGCTTTCTTT
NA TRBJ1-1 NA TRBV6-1 CASSEASGGYTEAFF TGTGCCAGCAGTGAAGCGTCCGGCGGATACACTGAAGCTTTCTTT
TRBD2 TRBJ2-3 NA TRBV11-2 CASSPLGLAGGPF TGTGCCAGCAGCCCCCTCGGGTTAGCGGGAGGCCCTTTT
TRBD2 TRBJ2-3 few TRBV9 CASSLIAGGGTDTQYF TGTGCCAGCAGCCTAATAGCGGGAGGAGGGACAGATACGCAGTATTTT
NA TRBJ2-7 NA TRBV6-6 CASSYSKQQPYEQYF TGTGCCAGCAGTTACTCGAAACAGCAGCCCTACGAGCAGTACTTC
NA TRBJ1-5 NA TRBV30 CASGSGKQPQHF TGTGCCTCCGGTTCCGGGAAGCAGCCCCAGCATTTT
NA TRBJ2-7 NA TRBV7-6 CASSLSTSTEQYF TGTGCCAGCAGCTTAAGTACTAGCACCGAGCAGTACTTC
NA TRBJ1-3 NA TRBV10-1 CASRPGAGNTIYF TGCGCCAGCAGACCGGGGGCTGGAAACACCATATATTTT
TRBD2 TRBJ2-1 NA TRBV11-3 CASSPSGSDHNEQFF TGTGCCAGCAGCCCTAGCGGGAGTGATCACAATGAGCAGTTCTTC
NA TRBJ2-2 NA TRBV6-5 CASNRANTGELFF TGTGCCAGCAACAGGGCGAACACCGGGGAGCTGTTTTTT
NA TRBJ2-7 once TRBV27 CASSLTRTHSYEQYF TGTGCCAGCAGTCTCACCAGGACACATTCCTACGAGCAGTACTTC
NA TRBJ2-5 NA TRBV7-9 CASSLHETQYF TGTGCCAGCAGCTTGCACGAGACCCAGTACTTC
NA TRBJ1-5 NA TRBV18 CASSPSSRGLGQPQHF TGTGCCAGCTCACCCTCATCCCGGGGCTTAGGTCAGCCCCAGCATTTT